The 32 T cell receptor beta chains presented below share a single source sample, sequenced in a study of response to subunit inactivated influenza vaccine. A single record per CDR3 protein comes from TCRdb applying MiXCR to the RT-PCR reads. Of 500,000 or so distinct CDR3 sequences listed, 11% are singletons. Sample: PBMCs from blood, taken roughly 48 days after vaccination. Source of these receptors: a man aged 50 or older who received an inactivated influenza vaccine.

This clonotype was seen more than once but under ten times. The chain combines TRBV10-3 with TRBJ2-1, with a possible D match to TRBD1 (5 bases). Germline CDR1 reads ENHRY; CDR2 reads SYGVKD. The germline V and J ends were trimmed by 10 bases and 5 bases, with 21 bases remaining between them. The length of the CDR3 is 15 residues. CDR3 in DNA: TGTGCCAGTAGGATACGCGACAGCCGTAACAATGAGCAGTTCTTC. Protein product: CASRIRDSRNNEQFF.

Points on this clonotype: One junction end disagrees with the germline gene, perhaps due to a read error. This rearrangement joins TRBV5-1 to TRBJ2-7; tentatively, D is TRBD1 (6 bases). CDR3 length: 14 amino acids. CDR1 and CDR2 from the germline V gene are SGHRS and YFSETQ. CDR3 DNA: TGCGCCACCAGCAGGTCAGGGGCGTCGTACGAGCAGTACTTC. Translating gives CATSRSGASYEQYF.

This clonotype was detected a few times. This chain joins TRBV12-3 or TRBV12-4 and TRBJ2-5, with D hard to call. The CDR3 consists of 13 residues. V shed 8 bases and J shed 4 bases, with 14 bases lying between them. CDR3 protein: CASARNDRETQYF. The DNA of the CDR3 is TGTGCCAGCGCACGCAATGATAGAGAGACCCAGTACTTC.

The rearrangement uses TRBV28 and TRBJ1-2; TRBD1 might be the D (6 bases). The V and J ends lost 1 base and 2 bases respectively, with 11 bases between them. CDR1 is MDHEN and CDR2 is SYDVKM in the germline V gene. The CDR3 totals 15 residues. This chain's CDR3 is CASSLSFGQNYGYTF. In nucleotides, the CDR3 is TGTGCCAGCAGTTTATCCTTCGGACAGAACTATGGCTACACCTTC.

The table lists this clonotype with many counts. The rearrangement links TRBV12-3 or TRBV12-4 to TRBJ1-6; 9 nucleotides line up with TRBD1. The ends lost 5 bases at V and 10 bases at J; junction bases unmatched: 6. The length of the CDR3 is 14 residues. The CDR3 sequence: CASSAGQGISPLHF. The CDR3 DNA follows: TGTGCCAGCAGTGCGGGACAGGGAATATCACCCCTCCACTTT.

This clonotype was counted ten times or more. The V and J genes are TRBV6-1 and TRBJ2-7, with 9 bases that match TRBD1. Germline V gives CDR1 MNHNS, CDR2 SASEGT. The CDR3 runs to 14 residues. V lost 6 bases and J lost 6; bases outside the gene matches: 9. The CDR3 DNA reads TGTGCCAGCAGCGCCGGGACAGGGCCCGTCGAGCAGTACTTC. This encodes CASSAGTGPVEQYF.

This clonotype was counted ten times or more. This rearrangement joins TRBV12-3 or TRBV12-4 to TRBJ2-7; 9 bases are shared with TRBD2. CDR3 length: 13 residues. The V gene end was trimmed by 5 bases and the J gene end by 4 bases; junction bases not matched to a gene: 3. In DNA, the CDR3 is TGTGCCAGCAGTCCGCGGGGGGGATACGAGCAGTACTTC. It codes for CASSPRGGYEQYF.

This clonotype was seen only a few times. The chain links TRBV3-1 to TRBJ2-7; TRBD1 aligns across 12 bases. The CDR3 sequence is 15 residues long. The junction had 4 bases not matched to a gene; V was cut back by 3 bases and J by 4 bases. Germline CDR1 is LGHDT and CDR2 is YNNKEL (reference sequence). The DNA of the CDR3 is TGTGCCAGCAGCCAGCGGGGACAGGGGGCTTACGAGCAGTACTTC. It specifies CASSQRGQGAYEQYF.

The V and J genes are TRBV28 and TRBJ2-1; D not resolved. Germline-derived CDR1 and CDR2 are MDHEN and SYDVKM. The CDR3 spans 13 residues. V dropped 7 bases and J dropped 1 base, with 8 bases sitting between them. CDR3 protein: CASTYSSYNEQFF. The CDR3 coding sequence is TGTGCCAGCACATATAGTTCCTACAATGAGCAGTTCTTC. The variable domain in full, completed from reference TRBV28 and TRBJ2-1, reads DVKVTQSSRYLVKRTGEKVFLECVQDMDHENMFWYRQDPGLGLRLIYFSYDVKMKEKGDIPEGYSVSREKKERFSLILESASTNQTSMYLCASTYSSYNEQFFGPGTRLTVL.

This clonotype was seen a handful of times. This chain uses TRBV12-3 or TRBV12-4 with TRBJ1-5, with TRBD1 identical over 8 bases. V lost 6 bases, J lost 7 bases, and 5 bases stayed unmatched. The CDR3 loop spans 13 amino acids. The chain's CDR3 is CASSRTGIQPQHF. CDR3 sequence (DNA): TGTGCCAGCAGCCGGACAGGGATACAGCCCCAGCATTTT.

This clonotype was detected many times. V gene TRBV5-6 combines with J gene TRBJ2-3; 7 positions match TRBD1. The V gene end was trimmed by 4 bases and the J gene end by 5 bases; junction bases not matched to a gene: 10. Germline assignment: CDR1 SGHDT and CDR2 YYEEEE. This CDR3 is 15 amino acids long. CDR3 sequence reads: CASSHTTGHGDTQYF. The CDR3 nucleotides read TGTGCCAGCAGCCACACGACAGGGCATGGAGATACGCAGTATTTT.

This clonotype occurred once. V gene TRBV7-3 combines with J gene TRBJ2-2; a weak D match, TRBD2 (5 bases). CDR3 length: 14 amino acids. V dropped 5 bases and J dropped 6 bases, with 13 bases sitting between them. Germline CDR1 SGHTA, CDR2 FQGTGA. The CDR3 coding sequence is TGTGCCAGCAGCCCCGGGTGGAGGTCCGGGGAGCTGTTTTTT. This sequence encodes CASSPGWRSGELFF.

This rearrangement joins TRBV30 to TRBJ2-2, with D tentatively TRBD1 (6 bases). Germline V gene lookup returns CDR1 GTSNPN and CDR2 SVGIG (reference sequence). This CDR3 comprises 12 residues. The V end was cut by 4 bases, the J end by 6 bases, with 9 bases between. The CDR3 loop reads CAWTAGAGELFF. The CDR3 nucleotides read TGTGCCTGGACGGCAGGGGCCGGGGAGCTGTTTTTT.

The chain couples TRBV28 to TRBJ1-1; TRBD1 is a possible D gene (5 bases). The germline gives CDR1 MDHEN, CDR2 SYDVKM. The CDR3 length is 17 residues. V was pared by 7 bases and J by 2 bases, with 23 bases between. The CDR3 loop is CASTPIGRGRPNTEAFF. The CDR3, as DNA: TGTGCCAGCACCCCAATAGGTCGGGGCCGACCAAACACTGAAGCTTTCTTT.

The chain is built from TRBV12-3 or TRBV12-4 and TRBJ2-6; 7 bases agree with TRBD1. V shed 3 bases, J shed 0 bases, and the junction held 17 bases outside the gene matches. The CDR3 has 21 amino acids. This CDR3 reads CASSFYGPRTGAISGANVLTF. The DNA for the CDR3 is TGTGCCAGCAGTTTCTACGGACCTCGGACAGGAGCCATCTCTGGGGCCAACGTCCTGACTTTC.

In its sample, this clonotype was seen many times. The chain couples TRBV15 to TRBJ2-5, with 14 bases lining up with TRBD2. The CDR3 runs 16 residues. The germline gives CDR1 LNHNV, CDR2 YYDKDF (reference sequence). The V and J ends lost 3 bases and 7 bases, in that order; junction bases with no gene match: 7. This CDR3 reads CATSSGLAGGPGTQYF. DNA for the CDR3: TGTGCCACCAGCAGCGGACTAGCGGGAGGACCTGGGACCCAGTACTTC.

The chain combines TRBV7-9 with TRBJ2-5; no definite D call. V was cut by 5 bases and J by 3 bases, with 4 bases left in between. The CDR3 has 11 residues. Per germline, CDR1 SEHNR and CDR2 FQNEAQ (reference sequence). Written as DNA, the CDR3 is TGTGCCAGCAGCCACGAAGAGACCCAGTACTTC. Its translation: CASSHEETQYF.

This clonotype was recorded a few times. The rearrangement uses TRBV7-2 and TRBJ2-7; D gene uncertain. CDR3 length: 15 amino acids. Deletions cut 5 bases from V and 6 bases from J, with 20 bases between. The germline gives CDR1 SGHTA, CDR2 FQGNSA. This CDR3 reads CASSRMAGSWGEQYF. As DNA, the CDR3 is TGTGCCAGCAGCCGGATGGCAGGTAGTTGGGGCGAGCAGTACTTC. Full variable domain (missing parts from reference TRBV7-2 and TRBJ2-7): GAGVSQSPSNKVTEKGKDVELRCDPISGHTALYWYRQSLGQGLEFLIYFQGNSAPDKSGLPSDRFSAERTGGSVSTLTIQRTQQEDSAVYLCASSRMAGSWGEQYFGPGTRLTVT.

The V gene is TRBV29-1, the J gene TRBJ1-1; D is possibly TRBD1 (5 bases). Germline values: CDR1 SQVTM, CDR2 ANQGSEA. Trimming cost V 6 bases and J 3 bases, with 8 bases left between them. The CDR3 consists of 11 residues. The CDR3 DNA reads TGCAGCGTCCTGGGGGACACTGAAGCTTTCTTT. Amino acid sequence: CSVLGDTEAFF.

This clonotype was found many times. The chain links TRBV5-1 to TRBJ1-4; D not resolved. In germline, CDR1 is SGHRS, CDR2 YFSETQ. V was cut by 2 bases and J by 5 bases, with 10 bases left in between. CDR3 length: 14 amino acids. This CDR3 reads CASSLKPGNEKLFF. In nucleotides, the CDR3 is TGCGCCAGCAGCTTAAAGCCAGGAAATGAAAAACTGTTTTTT. Supplemented by reference TRBV5-1 and TRBJ1-4, the full variable domain reads KAGVTQTPRYLIKTRGQQVTLSCSPISGHRSVSWYQQTPGQGLQFLFEYFSETQRNKGNFPGRFSGRQFSNSRSEMNVSTLELGDSALYLCASSLKPGNEKLFFGSGTQLSVL.

CDR3 bases: TGTGCCAGCTCACCGACGACAGTTAATTCACCCCTCCACTTT. Translating it yields CASSPTTVNSPLHF. The gene calls are TRBV18 and TRBJ1-6; D is perhaps TRBD1 (5 bases). Germline values: CDR1 KGHSH, CDR2 LQKENI. The CDR3 covers 14 residues. Trimming took off 3 bases at V and 6 bases at J, with 9 bases between the two ends.

V gene TRBV5-1 combines with J gene TRBJ2-3; D tentatively fits TRBD1 or TRBD2 (5 bases each). The CDR3 runs to 18 residues. The germline gives CDR1 SGHRS, CDR2 YFSETQ. V was clipped by 0 bases and J by 2 bases, with 19 bases between them. The CDR3 bases are TGCGCCAGCAGCTTGGCCCAACGCTCCGGGGCCGCCACAGATACGCAGTATTTT. Translation gives CASSLAQRSGAATDTQYF. Together with reference TRBV5-1 and TRBJ2-3, the CDR3 gives the full variable domain: KAGVTQTPRYLIKTRGQQVTLSCSPISGHRSVSWYQQTPGQGLQFLFEYFSETQRNKGNFPGRFSGRQFSNSRSEMNVSTLELGDSALYLCASSLAQRSGAATDTQYFGPGTRLTVL.

This clonotype was detected ten times or more. J is TRBJ1-3 and V is TRBV5-5; 8 nucleotides align to TRBD1. V lost 0 bases to trimming and J lost 5 bases; unmatched junction nucleotides: 4. There are 15 residues in the CDR3. Germline V gene lookup returns CDR1 SGHKS and CDR2 YYEKEE (reference sequence). CDR3 sequence: CASSLDGQGRNTIYF. The CDR3 nucleotides read TGTGCCAGCAGCTTGGATGGACAGGGAAGAAACACCATATATTTT.

This clonotype was observed many times. An end of the junction differs from the germline gene, which may be a read error. The chain recombines TRBV12-3 or TRBV12-4 with TRBJ2-7, with D possibly being TRBD2 (6 bases). The CDR3 sequence is 11 residues long. DNA for the CDR3: TGTGCCAGCAGTCTAGCGCACGAGCAGTACTTC. This codes for CASSLAHEQYF.

The rearrangement links TRBV20-1 to TRBJ1-5; no clear D gene. Trimming took 3 bases from V and 3 from J, leaving 18 bases between them. The V gene's germline CDR1 is DFQATT and CDR2 SNEGSKA (reference sequence). The CDR3 sequence is 16 residues long. This chain's CDR3 is CSASRQSGTVNQPQHF. The CDR3, as DNA: TGCAGTGCTAGTCGGCAGTCCGGTACAGTCAATCAGCCCCAGCATTTT.

The chain links TRBV7-9 to TRBJ1-4; D remains unclear. The CDR3 has 15 amino acids. In germline, CDR1 is SEHNR, CDR2 FQNEAQ (reference sequence). The V end was cut by 2 bases, the J end by 4 bases, with 11 bases between. The CDR3 DNA follows: TGTGCCAGCAGCTTATTTCAGATCTTTAATGAAAAACTGTTTTTT. It codes for CASSLFQIFNEKLFF.

This clonotype was observed a few times. This chain uses TRBV14 with TRBJ1-1; D call uncertain. The CDR3 runs to 15 residues. Trimming took off 0 bases at V and 2 bases at J, with 10 bases between the two ends. Germline V gene lookup returns CDR1 SGHDN and CDR2 FVKESK. CDR3 DNA: TGTGCCAGCAGCCAAGATAGATACTTTAACACTGAAGCTTTCTTT. This sequence encodes CASSQDRYFNTEAFF. The variable domain in full, with the rest retrieved from reference TRBV14 and TRBJ1-1, is EAGVTQFPSHSVIEKGQTVTLRCDPISGHDNLYWYRRVMGKEIKFLLHFVKESKQDESGMPNNRFLAERTGGTYSTLKVQPAELEDSGVYFCASSQDRYFNTEAFFGQGTRLTVV.

This clonotype was observed at least ten times. The chain uses TRBV12-3 or TRBV12-4 and TRBJ2-3, with D possibly TRBD2 on 6 matching bases. The CDR3 spans 16 residues. V was shortened by 7 bases and J by 0 bases, with 17 bases between the two germline ends. CDR3: CASTGGVQGSTDTQYF. The CDR3 region has the DNA TGTGCCAGCACCGGCGGGGTTCAGGGTAGCACAGATACGCAGTATTTT.

This chain connects TRBV20-1 to TRBJ1-5; possible D gene TRBD1, 6 bases. This CDR3 has 14 residues. The V end was cut by 2 bases, the J end by 3 bases, with 11 bases between. Germline V gene sequence: CDR1 DFQATT, CDR2 SNEGSKA (reference sequence). CDR3 in DNA: TGCAGTGCTAGACAGACAGGCCTCAATCAGCCCCAGCATTTT. Translating gives CSARQTGLNQPQHF.

This clonotype has a handful of counts. The chain links TRBV20-1 to TRBJ1-1, with D possibly being TRBD1 (5 bases). Germline CDR1 and CDR2: DFQATT and SNEGSKA (reference sequence). The V gene lost 3 bases and the J gene lost 6 bases, with 14 bases spanning the gap. This CDR3 has 13 amino acids. The CDR3 sequence: CSARRRVGAEAFF. The CDR3 bases are TGCAGTGCTAGGAGGAGGGTGGGGGCTGAAGCTTTCTTT.

A few counts support this clonotype. The V gene is TRBV5-1, the J gene TRBJ2-1; D unclear. V was pared by 5 bases and J by 0 bases, with 12 bases between. This CDR3 is built from 15 residues. Per the germline V gene, CDR1 is SGHRS and CDR2 is YFSETQ. The chain's CDR3 is CASSSIQSSYNEQFF. The DNA for the CDR3 is TGCGCCAGCAGTTCAATCCAGAGCTCCTACAATGAGCAGTTCTTC.

CDR3 DNA: TGCGCCAGCAGCCCCCCCAGTTTGAACACTGAAGCTTTCTTT. Protein: CASSPPSLNTEAFF. This chain connects TRBV5-1 to TRBJ1-1; D unresolved. V was cut by 4 bases and J by 0 bases, with 10 bases left in between. The CDR3 runs to 14 residues. Germline CDR1 reads SGHRS; CDR2 reads YFSETQ. Based on the CDR3 plus reference TRBV5-1 and TRBJ1-1, the full variable domain is KAGVTQTPRYLIKTRGQQVTLSCSPISGHRSVSWYQQTPGQGLQFLFEYFSETQRNKGNFPGRFSGRQFSNSRSEMNVSTLELGDSALYLCASSPPSLNTEAFFGQGTRLTVV.